This entry features one T cell receptor (beta chain) sequence. Its antigen is currently not known. No clone much larger than this one lies a single base away; base qualities are absent. V is reduced by 4 bases and J by 6 bases, leaving a spacing of 15 bases between them. CDR1 SGHDN and CDR2 FVKESK were looked up in the germline V gene. The CDR3 spans 15 residues, from the cysteine through the phenylalanine. The entry retains the CDR3 DNA only, 45 bases that are in frame from base 1. The source of the sample is a study of blood T cell repertoires in COVID-19 (dated by TCRdb to about 2020). For the study in its entirety: Samples from collaborators originated in the United States, Italy and Spain and spanned both the acute and convalescent phases of COVID-19. The prospective study material was composed of cDNA or gDNA derived from T cells, B-cell-depleted T cells, or PBMCs. The dataset comprised deeply sampled blood TCRbeta repertoires from subjects exposed to, actively infected with, or recovered from COVID-19. The repertoires were released in a freely available public database meant as a resource for research on the immune response to SARS-CoV-2. The samples were drawn from the first 160 participants of the ongoing ImmuneRACE study and from some 1,300 subjects provided by 6 global collaborators. Sample metadata almost always included a de-identified subject ID, COVID-19 status, age in years and sex. Where available, HLA class I and class II types were taken from metadata supplied by the sample provider and were not determined by assay-based typing. Paper-wide results and their limitations: The quantity of clinical and demographic metadata differed by source and by participant and was supplied without curation.

TCRbeta CDR3 regions were amplified from genomic DNA using the immunoSEQ Assay, a bias-controlled multiplex PCR. Regarding the original processing steps: The number of nucleated cells in each sample was estimated from the amplification of reference gene primers within the assay. Sequence reads were collapsed and filtered to measure the absolute abundance of every unique TCRbeta CDR3 rearrangement. For each sample, productive Simpson clonality was calculated by taking the square root of Simpson's diversity index across productive rearrangements. TCRdb's version of the immuneACCESS table is confined to in-frame rearrangements and falls short of the full clone set. An unresolved V gene accounts for under half of the shortfall where checked; the remainder is of unknown origin. V and J calls and clone size come straight from that table; D and trimming were deduced from the DNA. In all, the sample holds 150,000 to 200,000 clones, and about 90% of those were seen once. The ten largest clones represent approximately 11% of the sample.

In Seattle, one collaborating source enrolled patients while the infection was active and tracked those patients longitudinally over the course of disease. Whole blood was collected in K2EDTA tubes by collaborating institutions according to the institutions' own protocols. For TCRbeta analysis, collaborator samples were shipped as frozen whole blood, as isolated PBMCs, or as DNA extracted from either sample type. The sequence joins TRBV14 to TRBJ1-4; a confident D gene designation cannot be given. Sequenced material: peripheral blood. The receptor was isolated from a woman in her sixties or seventies with COVID-19, enrolled during active disease. The DNA is as follows: TGTGCCAGCAGCCCCACGAGGGCAGGAGATGAAAAACTGTTTTTT. This translates into CASSPTRAGDEKLFF.